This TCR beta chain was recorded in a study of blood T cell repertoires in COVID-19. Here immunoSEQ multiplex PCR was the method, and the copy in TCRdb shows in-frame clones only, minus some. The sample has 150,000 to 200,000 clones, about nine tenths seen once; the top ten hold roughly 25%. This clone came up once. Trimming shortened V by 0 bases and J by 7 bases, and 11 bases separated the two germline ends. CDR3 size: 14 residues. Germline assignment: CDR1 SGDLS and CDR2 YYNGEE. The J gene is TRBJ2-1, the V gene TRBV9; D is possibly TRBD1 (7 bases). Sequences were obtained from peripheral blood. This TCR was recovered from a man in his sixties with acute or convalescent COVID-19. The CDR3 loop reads CASSVVQGGNEQFF. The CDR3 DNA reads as TGTGCCAGCAGCGTAGTCCAGGGGGGTAATGAGCAGTTCTTC.